This T cell receptor delta chain was sequenced in a study of γδ T cells in repeated Plasmodium falciparum infection. The overall study: Sampling occurred at baseline, pre-infection for selected infections, and 21 days post-infection.

General study results and limits: Repeated controlled infections reportedly drove waves of new clonotype selection in Vdelta2-negative, mostly Vdelta1+, gammadelta repertoires. Malian children's Vdelta2-negative repertoires appeared more expanded and less diverse than Australians'.

V lost 3 bases to trimming and J lost 3 bases; unmatched junction nucleotides: 33. This CDR3 has 24 amino acids. CDR1 and CDR2 (germline): TSWWSYY, QGS. TCRdb reprocessed the multiplex PCR reads using CATT. The table records 45,000 to 60,000 delta-chain clones, about 1.9% of them present only once. Bulk repertoires came from Vgamma9/Vdelta2+ or Vdelta2-negative gammadelta T cells flow-sorted from PBMC. This clone was observed a handful of times. The target antigen is unknown. This likely came from a read error, as a far larger clone is one base away. Other nucleotide sequences in the sample specify the same CDR3.

The sequenced sample consisted of gamma-delta T cells from blood. The chain combines TRDV1 with TRDJ1, with 8 nucleotides matching TRDD3. Assignment of the J gene here rests on matching the DNA to germline, because TCRdb gives none. The sequence derives from a pool of human donors (malaria-infected and uninfected, not separated). CDR3 coding DNA: TGTGCTCTTGGGGACCGACACGCTAATGTTCGAAATTACCGGGGGATATTACGCGCCGATAAACTCATCTTT. Its translation: CALGDRHANVRNYRGILRADKLIF.